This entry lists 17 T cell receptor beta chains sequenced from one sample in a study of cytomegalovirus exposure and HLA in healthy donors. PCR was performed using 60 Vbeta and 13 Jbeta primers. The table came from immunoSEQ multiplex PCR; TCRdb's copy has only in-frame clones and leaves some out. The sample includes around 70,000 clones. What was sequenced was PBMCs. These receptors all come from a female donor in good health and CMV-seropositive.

The CDR3 reads CAWISMGAPGYGYTF. The CDR3 DNA reads as TGTGCCTGGATAAGTATGGGGGCGCCCGGCTATGGCTACACCTTC. This chain joins TRBV30 and TRBJ1-2, with D perhaps matching TRBD1 (6 bases). Germline V gene data show CDR1 as GTSNPN and CDR2 as SVGIG (reference sequence). This CDR3 spans 15 amino acids. The V gene lost 4 bases and the J gene lost 4 bases, with 19 bases spanning the gap.

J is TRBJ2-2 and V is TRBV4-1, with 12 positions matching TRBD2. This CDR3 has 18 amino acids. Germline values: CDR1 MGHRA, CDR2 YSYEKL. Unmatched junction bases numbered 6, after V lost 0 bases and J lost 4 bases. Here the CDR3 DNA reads TGCGCCAGCAGCCAAGATAGGGCTAGCGGGAGGGCCACCGGGGAGCTGTTTTTT. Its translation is CASSQDRASGRATGELFF.

CDR3 sequence (DNA): TGCGCCAGCAGTTCAGGGAACCTATATTCACCCCTCCACTTT. Protein: CASSSGNLYSPLHF. The rearrangement joins TRBV5-1 to TRBJ1-6, with a possible D match to TRBD1 (5 bases). The CDR3 extends over 14 amino acids. Per the germline V gene, CDR1 is SGHRS and CDR2 is YFSETQ. Trimming cost V 5 bases and J 8 bases, with 14 bases left between them.

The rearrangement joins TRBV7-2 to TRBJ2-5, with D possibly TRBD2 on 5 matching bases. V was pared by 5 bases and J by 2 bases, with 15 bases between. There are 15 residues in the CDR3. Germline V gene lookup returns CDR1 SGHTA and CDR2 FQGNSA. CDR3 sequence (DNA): TGTGCCAGCAGCCCGCGTCGGGGTGGGCAAGAGACCCAGTACTTC. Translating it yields CASSPRRGGQETQYF.

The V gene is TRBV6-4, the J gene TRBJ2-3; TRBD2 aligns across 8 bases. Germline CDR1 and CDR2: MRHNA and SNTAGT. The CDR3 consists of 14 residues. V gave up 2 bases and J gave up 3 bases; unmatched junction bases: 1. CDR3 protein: CASSDRGGTDTQYF. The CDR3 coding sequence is TGTGCCAGCAGTGACCGGGGGGGGACAGATACGCAGTATTTT.

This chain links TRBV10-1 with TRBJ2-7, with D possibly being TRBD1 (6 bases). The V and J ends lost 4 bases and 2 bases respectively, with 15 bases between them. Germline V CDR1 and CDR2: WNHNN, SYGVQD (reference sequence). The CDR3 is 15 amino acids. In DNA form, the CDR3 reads TGCGCCAGCAGTGGAAAGCCAGGGGCCCCCTACGAGCAGTACTTC. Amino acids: CASSGKPGAPYEQYF.

The CDR3 coding sequence is TGCGCCAGCAGCCGCACAGAGGGTGTCAAGTCCGGGGAGCTGTTTTTT. It translates to CASSRTEGVKSGELFF. This sequence joins TRBV5-1 and TRBJ2-2, with D possibly TRBD2 on 5 matching bases. Germline-derived CDR1 and CDR2 are SGHRS and YFSETQ. V lost 4 bases, J lost 6 bases, and 19 bases lay in between. This CDR3 comprises 16 residues. The variable domain in full, with the rest retrieved from reference TRBV5-1 and TRBJ2-2, is KAGVTQTPRYLIKTRGQQVTLSCSPISGHRSVSWYQQTPGQGLQFLFEYFSETQRNKGNFPGRFSGRQFSNSRSEMNVSTLELGDSALYLCASSRTEGVKSGELFFGEGSRLTVL.

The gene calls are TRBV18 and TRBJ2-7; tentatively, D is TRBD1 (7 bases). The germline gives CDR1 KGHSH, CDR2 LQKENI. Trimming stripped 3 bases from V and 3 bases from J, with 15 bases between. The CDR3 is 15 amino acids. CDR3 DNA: TGTGCCAGCTCACCCCGGAGGGGGCAGGTCTACGAGCAGTACTTC. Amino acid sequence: CASSPRRGQVYEQYF.

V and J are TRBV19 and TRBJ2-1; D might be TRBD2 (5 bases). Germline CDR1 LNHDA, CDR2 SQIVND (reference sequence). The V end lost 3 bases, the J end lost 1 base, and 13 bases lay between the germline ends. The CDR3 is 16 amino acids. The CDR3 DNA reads TGTGCCAGTAGTATTTCCCGCCAGCGGTCCTACAATGAGCAGTTCTTC. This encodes CASSISRQRSYNEQFF.

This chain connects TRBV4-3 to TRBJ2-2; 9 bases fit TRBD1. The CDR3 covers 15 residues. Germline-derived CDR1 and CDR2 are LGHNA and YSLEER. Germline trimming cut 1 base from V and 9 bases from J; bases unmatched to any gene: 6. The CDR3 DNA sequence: TGCGCCAGCAGCCAAGGATGGGACAGGGTCCGGGAGCTGTTTTTT. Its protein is CASSQGWDRVRELFF.

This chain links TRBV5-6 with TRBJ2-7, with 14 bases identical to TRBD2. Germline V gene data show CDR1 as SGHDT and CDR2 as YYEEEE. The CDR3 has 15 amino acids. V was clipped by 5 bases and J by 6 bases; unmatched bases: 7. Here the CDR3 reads CASRVTSGGAIEQYF. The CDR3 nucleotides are TGTGCCAGCAGGGTGACTAGCGGGGGGGCGATCGAGCAGTACTTC.

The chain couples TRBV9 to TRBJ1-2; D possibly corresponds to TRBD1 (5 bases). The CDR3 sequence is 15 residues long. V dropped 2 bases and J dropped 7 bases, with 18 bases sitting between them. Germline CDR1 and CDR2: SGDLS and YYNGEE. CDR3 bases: TGTGCCAGCAGCGTTTCCGTGTCGCCGGGGGGTGGCTACACCTTC. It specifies CASSVSVSPGGGYTF.

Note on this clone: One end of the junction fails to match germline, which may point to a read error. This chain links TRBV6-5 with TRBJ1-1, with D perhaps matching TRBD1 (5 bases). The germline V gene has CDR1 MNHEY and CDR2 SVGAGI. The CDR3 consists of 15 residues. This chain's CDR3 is CASSPPGLLNAEAFF. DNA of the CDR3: TGTGCCAGCAGTCCACCGGGACTTCTGAACGCTGAAGCTTTCTTT.

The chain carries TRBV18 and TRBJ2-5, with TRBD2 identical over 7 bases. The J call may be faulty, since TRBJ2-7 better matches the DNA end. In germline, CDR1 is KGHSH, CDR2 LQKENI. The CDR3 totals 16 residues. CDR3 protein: CASSPPGGTWVREQYF. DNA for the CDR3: TGTGCCAGCTCACCACCGGGAGGGACCTGGGTTCGCGAGCAGTACTTC.

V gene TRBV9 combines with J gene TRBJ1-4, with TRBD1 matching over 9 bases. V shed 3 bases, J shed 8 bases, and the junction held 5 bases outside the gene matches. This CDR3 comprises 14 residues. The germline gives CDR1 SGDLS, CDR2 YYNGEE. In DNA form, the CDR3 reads TGTGCCAGCAGCGAGGGGACAGGGAGGGAAAAACTGTTTTTT. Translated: CASSEGTGREKLFF.

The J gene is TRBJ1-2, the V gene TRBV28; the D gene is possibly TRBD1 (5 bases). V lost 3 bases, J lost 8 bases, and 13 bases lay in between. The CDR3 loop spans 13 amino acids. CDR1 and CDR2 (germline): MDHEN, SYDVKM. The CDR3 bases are TGTGCCAGCAGTTTGGCAGGGCGGGGAGGCTACACCTTC. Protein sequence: CASSLAGRGGYTF.

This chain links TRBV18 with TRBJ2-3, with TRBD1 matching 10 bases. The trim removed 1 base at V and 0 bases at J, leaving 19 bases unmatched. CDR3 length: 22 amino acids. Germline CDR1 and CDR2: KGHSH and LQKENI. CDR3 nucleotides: TGTGCCAGCTCACCACGCCTAGGGACAGGGGAACGGGGGGCCCTAAGCACAGATACGCAGTATTTT. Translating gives CASSPRLGTGERGALSTDTQYF.